This entry describes one T cell receptor beta chain. Per germline, CDR1 DFQATT and CDR2 SNEGSKA (reference sequence). CDR3 size: 19 residues. Germline trimming cut 1 base from V and 5 bases from J; bases unmatched to any gene: 13. The sample comes from a study of blood T cells in healthy people across ages. The donors, all healthy, were Caucasians living in Russia, aged about 6 to 90. PCR was performed a second time for about 7 to 11 cycles using a sample-barcoded 5' primer and a J-beta primer mix. TCRdb independently ran MiXCR on the 5' RACE reads; one entry per CDR3 protein. The sample includes 730,000 or so distinct CDR3 sequences, approximately 40% of them seen just once.

The sample taken for sequencing was blood. The chain uses TRBV20-1 and TRBJ2-1; 14 bases are shared with TRBD2. The TCR sequence derives from a man older than 75 in good health. CDR3 sequence (DNA): TGCAGTGCTAGAGGTGGACTAGCGGGAGGTGTCCAAGGCCACAATGAGCAGTTCTTC. This codes for CSARGGLAGGVQGHNEQFF.